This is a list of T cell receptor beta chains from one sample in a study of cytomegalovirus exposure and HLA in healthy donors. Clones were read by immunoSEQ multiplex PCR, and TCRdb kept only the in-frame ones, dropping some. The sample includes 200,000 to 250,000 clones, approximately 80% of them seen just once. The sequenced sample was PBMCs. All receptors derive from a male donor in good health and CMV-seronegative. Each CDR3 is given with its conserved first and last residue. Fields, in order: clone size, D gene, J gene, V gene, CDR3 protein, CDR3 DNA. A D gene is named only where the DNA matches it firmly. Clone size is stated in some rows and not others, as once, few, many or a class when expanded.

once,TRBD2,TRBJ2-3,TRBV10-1,CASSAGSGRADTQYF,TGCGCCAGCAGTGCGGGCAGCGGGAGGGCAGATACGCAGTATTTT
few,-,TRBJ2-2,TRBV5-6,CASSPLGQLNTGELFF,TGTGCCAGCAGCCCATTAGGACAGTTGAACACCGGGGAGCTGTTTTTT
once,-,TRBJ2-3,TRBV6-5,CASSQTKDTQYF,TGTGCCAGCAGTCAGACTAAAGATACGCAGTATTTT
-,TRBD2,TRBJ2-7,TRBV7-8,CASSFGLAVTYEQYF,TGTGCCAGCAGTTTCGGACTAGCGGTAACCTACGAGCAGTACTTC
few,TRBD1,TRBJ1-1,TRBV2,CASKTTGVTEAFF,TGTGCCAGCAAAACGACAGGGGTCACTGAAGCTTTCTTT
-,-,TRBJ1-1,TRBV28,CASSSGAQTEAFF,TGTGCCAGCAGTTCAGGGGCTCAGACTGAAGCTTTCTTT
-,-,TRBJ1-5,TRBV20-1,CSLGGNQPQHF,TGCAGTTTGGGGGGAAATCAGCCCCAGCATTTT
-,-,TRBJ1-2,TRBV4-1,CASSPQQGTNYGYTF,TGCGCCAGCAGCCCCCAACAGGGAACGAACTATGGCTACACCTTC
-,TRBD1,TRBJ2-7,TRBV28,CASRPSGTGSYEQYF,TGTGCCAGCAGGCCATCCGGGACAGGGTCCTACGAGCAGTACTTC
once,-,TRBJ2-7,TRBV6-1,CASSVFIEQYF,TGTGCCAGCAGTGTTTTCATCGAGCAGTACTTC
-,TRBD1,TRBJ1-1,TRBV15,CATSRDFFSRDRGQSTEAFF,TGTGCCACCAGCAGGGATTTTTTCTCTCGGGACAGGGGGCAATCCACTGAAGCTTTCTTT
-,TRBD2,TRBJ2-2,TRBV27,CASSPLAGGFVAGELFF,TGTGCCAGCAGCCCCCTAGCGGGAGGGTTCGTGGCCGGGGAGCTGTTTTTT
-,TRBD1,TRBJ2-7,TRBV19,CASTAGTGITYEQYF,TGTGCCAGTACCGCAGGGACAGGGATTACCTACGAGCAGTACTTC
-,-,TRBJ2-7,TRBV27,CASSLRRAAATNTYEQYF,TGTGCCAGCAGTTTAAGGCGGGCAGCGGCTACAAATACCTACGAGCAGTACTTC
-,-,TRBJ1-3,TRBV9,CASSVDGPPGNTIYF,TGTGCCAGCAGCGTAGATGGACCCCCGGGGAACACCATATATTTT
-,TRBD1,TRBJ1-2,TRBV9,CASSEPRQGEASGYTF,TGTGCCAGCAGCGAGCCCAGACAGGGTGAAGCATCTGGCTACACCTTC
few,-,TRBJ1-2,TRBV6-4,CAPHRGKYGYTF,TGTGCCCCGCATCGGGGTAAATATGGCTACACCTTC
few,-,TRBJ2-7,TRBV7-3,CASSLLGGSEQYF,TGTGCCAGCAGCTTATTGGGGGGAAGCGAGCAGTACTTC
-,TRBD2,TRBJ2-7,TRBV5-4,CASSSQASGLGEQYF,TGTGCCAGCAGCTCCCAGGCTAGCGGGCTTGGCGAGCAGTACTTC
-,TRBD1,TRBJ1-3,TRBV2,CASSLQGNAGNTIYF,TGTGCCAGCAGTCTACAGGGGAACGCTGGAAACACCATATATTTT
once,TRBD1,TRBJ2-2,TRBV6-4,CASREAGQGVTGELFF,TGTGCCAGCAGAGAGGCCGGACAGGGAGTCACCGGGGAGCTGTTTTTT
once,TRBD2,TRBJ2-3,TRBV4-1,CASSQDPAGVFMGTDTQYF,TGCGCCAGCAGCCAAGATCCAGCGGGAGTATTTATGGGAACAGATACGCAGTATTTT
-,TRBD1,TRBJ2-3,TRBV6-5,CASSRGQGTDTQYF,TGTGCCAGCAGTCGCGGACAGGGCACAGATACGCAGTATTTT
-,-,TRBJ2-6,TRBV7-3,CSSSLRFPSGANVLTF,TGTTCCAGCAGCTTACGGTTCCCCTCTGGGGCCAACGTCCTGACTTTC
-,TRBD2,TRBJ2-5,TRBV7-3,CASSYGSSGSQETQYF,TGTGCCAGCAGCTACGGGAGTAGCGGGTCCCAAGAGACCCAGTACTTC
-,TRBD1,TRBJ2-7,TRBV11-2,CASSRGYTDRAYEQYF,TGTGCCAGCAGCCGAGGGTACACCGACAGGGCCTACGAGCAGTACTTC
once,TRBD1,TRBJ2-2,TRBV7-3,CASSATGDPTGELFF,TGTGCCAGCAGCGCTACAGGGGACCCCACCGGGGAGCTGTTTTTT
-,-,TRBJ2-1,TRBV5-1,CASSSQGGHEQFF,TGCGCCAGCAGCAGCCAGGGGGGCCATGAGCAGTTCTTC
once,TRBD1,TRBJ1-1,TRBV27,CASSLRQGSWMNTEAFF,TGTGCCAGCAGTTTACGACAGGGGAGTTGGATGAACACTGAAGCTTTCTTT
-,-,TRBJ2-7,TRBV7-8,CASSVGQSPSYEQYF,TGTGCCAGCAGCGTTGGACAGTCCCCCTCCTACGAGCAGTACTTC
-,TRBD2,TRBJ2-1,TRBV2,CASSELLAGVDEQFF,TGTGCCAGCAGTGAGTTATTAGCGGGAGTAGACGAGCAGTTCTTC
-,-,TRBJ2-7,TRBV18,CASSLPGQGSPYEQYF,TGTGCCAGCTCACTCCCCGGCCAAGGGAGCCCCTACGAGCAGTACTTC
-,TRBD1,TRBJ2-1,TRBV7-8,CASSPDRATYNEQFF,TGTGCCAGCAGCCCGGACAGGGCCACATACAATGAGCAGTTCTTC
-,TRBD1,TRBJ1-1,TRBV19,CASSKGQGWDTEAFF,TGTGCCAGTAGTAAGGGACAGGGCTGGGACACTGAAGCTTTCTTT
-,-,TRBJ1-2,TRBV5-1,CASSLDSASILQDYGYTF,TGCGCCAGCAGCTTAGACTCAGCGTCCATCTTACAGGACTATGGCTACACCTTC
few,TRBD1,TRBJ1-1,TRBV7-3,CASSFSRGQGAEAFF,TGTGCCAGCAGCTTCTCACGAGGACAGGGGGCTGAAGCTTTCTTT
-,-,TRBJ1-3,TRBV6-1,CASRAGLLWDTIYF,TGTGCCAGCAGGGCGGGCCTCTTATGGGACACCATATATTTT
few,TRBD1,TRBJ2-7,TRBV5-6,CASSLSWTGGAEQYF,TGTGCCAGCAGCTTGTCCTGGACAGGTGGGGCCGAGCAGTACTTC
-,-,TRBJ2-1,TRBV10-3,CAISETDNEQFF,TGTGCCATCAGTGAGACGGACAATGAGCAGTTCTTC
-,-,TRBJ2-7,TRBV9,CASSRGTGFYEQYF,TGTGCCAGCAGTCGCGGTACAGGGTTCTACGAGCAGTACTTC